These 7 T cell receptor beta chains were sequenced from one sample in a study of response to subunit inactivated influenza vaccine (dated by TCRdb to 2016 to 2019). The library was made by RT-PCR. Instrument used: Illumina HiSeq 2500. TCRdb cleaned the public reads at Q25 with fastp, built clones with MiXCR and kept in-frame beta chains. Rows matching on CDR3 protein sequence are summarized as one entry with the most common DNA and genes. Counted in this sample were 400,000 to 650,000 distinct CDR3 sequences; more than 7% of them appeared once. Jointly, the top ten make up over 10% of the sample. Sequenced material: PBMCs from blood, taken roughly 24 months after vaccination. These receptor sequences come from a man between 50 and 75 years old who received an inactivated influenza vaccine. Donor details come from another sample of the same person, matched by shared clones.

The genes are TRBV11-2 and TRBJ1-6; a possible D gene is TRBD1 (5 bases). Germline V lookup: CDR1 SGHAT, CDR2 FQNNGV. The CDR3 has 14 amino acids. Trimming removed 7 bases at V and 7 bases at J, with 14 bases between. The CDR3: CASTSGQANSPLHF. In nucleotides, the CDR3 is TGTGCCAGCACCTCGGGGCAGGCGAATTCACCCCTCCACTTT.

The chain couples TRBV20-1 to TRBJ2-5; 10 bases agree with TRBD1. The CDR3 spans 14 residues. J gave up 5 bases and V 6 bases, and 9 bases lay outside the gene matches. Germline V gives CDR1 DFQATT, CDR2 SNEGSKA (reference sequence). The DNA of the CDR3 is TGCAGTGCCGGAAGGGGACAGGGGAAGGAGACCCAGTACTTC. It specifies CSAGRGQGKETQYF.

This clonotype was seen a few times. The CDR3 reads CASSAGGGFYNEQFF. The CDR3 coding sequence is TGTGCCAGCAGCGCCGGGGGAGGTTTCTACAATGAGCAGTTCTTC. The chain uses TRBV9 and TRBJ2-1; TRBD2 is a possible D gene (6 bases). Germline V lookup: CDR1 SGDLS, CDR2 YYNGEE. The CDR3 totals 15 residues. V was clipped by 3 bases and J by 3 bases, with 13 bases between them.

This chain connects TRBV30 to TRBJ2-1, with a possible D match to TRBD1 (6 bases). V was shortened by 0 bases and J by 6 bases, with 15 bases between the two germline ends. The CDR3 is 15 residues long. Looked up from germline, CDR1 is GTSNPN and CDR2 is SVGIG (reference sequence). This CDR3 reads CAWSVQGASSNEQFF. In nucleotides, the CDR3 is TGTGCCTGGAGTGTACAGGGAGCGAGCTCCAATGAGCAGTTCTTC.

Ten or more counts support this clonotype. The rearrangement uses TRBV20-1 and TRBJ2-5; no firm D call. The germline gives CDR1 DFQATT, CDR2 SNEGSKA (reference sequence). The length of the CDR3 is 14 residues. The V end lost 1 base, the J end lost 1 base, and 10 bases lay between the germline ends. CDR3 protein: CSARAPRTQETQYF. The CDR3 nucleotides are TGCAGTGCTAGAGCTCCGCGGACCCAAGAGACCCAGTACTTC.

This clonotype was seen only a few times. The gene calls are TRBV6-1 and TRBJ2-1; 7 nucleotides align to TRBD2. Trimming took 2 bases from V and 6 from J; bases not matched to a gene: 7. The CDR3 is made up of 15 amino acids. CDR1 and CDR2 (germline): MNHNS, SASEGT. The CDR3 DNA follows: TGTGCCAGCAGTGAATTGGGAGGGGTCGGCAATGAGCAGTTCTTC. This gives the protein CASSELGGVGNEQFF.

The V and J genes are TRBV6-5 and TRBJ2-5; the D is unclear. The CDR3 spans 12 residues. Trimming shortened V by 5 bases and J by 4 bases, and 8 bases separated the two germline ends. The V gene's germline CDR1 is MNHEY and CDR2 SVGAGI. CDR3 region: CASSRSTETQYF. In nucleotides, the CDR3 is TGTGCCAGCAGTCGGAGTACAGAGACCCAGTACTTC.